Below are 16 T cell receptor beta chains sequenced from a single sample in a study of CD4 T cells in relation to SARS-CoV-2 and coronaviruses. Unexposed donor CD4+ T cells date from 2011-2018, before the COVID-19 pandemic. CD4+ T cells were isolated from the cells after roughly 11 days of culture. Method: immunoSEQ multiplex PCR; TCRdb's copy keeps in-frame clones and lacks some. In the table there are 20,000 to 25,000 clones, about 70% of which are singletons. Their antigen targets remain unknown. The sample taken for sequencing was CD4+ T cells from PBMCs, cultured in vitro. The receptors here all came from a human donor in good health.

The V call is TRBV3-1 (or the pseudogene TRBV3-2), the J call TRBJ2-5; D uncertain. The CDR3 extends over 12 amino acids. The ends were cut back, 2 bases at V and 5 bases at J, with 6 bases in the middle. CDR1 LGHDT and CDR2 YNNKEL come from the germline V gene (reference sequence). CDR3 in DNA: TGTGCCAGCAGCCAACGGGCCGAGACCCAGTACTTC. Its protein product is CASSQRAETQYF.

The chain combines TRBV28 with TRBJ1-5; maybe TRBD1 (5 bases). CDR1 MDHEN and CDR2 SYDVKM come from the germline V gene. V shed 3 bases and J shed 6 bases, with 15 bases lying between them. This CDR3 has 15 amino acids. CDR3 in amino acids: CASSFLGDRGQPQHF. The CDR3 nucleotides read TGTGCCAGCAGTTTCCTAGGGGACCGCGGTCAGCCCCAGCATTTT.

This rearrangement joins TRBV2 to TRBJ2-6; 8 bases match TRBD1. Per germline, CDR1 SNHLY and CDR2 FYNNEI. This CDR3 region has 17 residues. V was clipped by 6 bases and J by 4 bases; unmatched bases: 11. CDR3 loop: CASSRQGRSIGANVLTF. CDR3 bases: TGTGCCAGCAGCCGACAGGGGAGGTCGATCGGGGCCAACGTCCTGACTTTC.

The chain employs TRBV18 and TRBJ2-3, with D unresolved. Trimming cost V 4 bases and J 3 bases, with 8 bases left between them. There are 13 residues in the CDR3. The germline V gene has CDR1 KGHSH and CDR2 LQKENI. The CDR3 sequence is CASSRSGTDTQYF. The CDR3 DNA is TGTGCCAGCTCACGCAGTGGGACAGATACGCAGTATTTT.

V gene TRBV7-3 combines with J gene TRBJ2-2, with D perhaps matching TRBD1 (5 bases). This CDR3 comprises 14 residues. The V end lost 4 bases, the J end lost 6 bases, and 12 bases lay between the germline ends. CDR1 and CDR2 (germline): SGHTA, FQGTGA. This CDR3 is CASSSRAGAGELFF. CDR3 sequence (DNA): TGTGCCAGCAGCTCCAGGGCCGGCGCCGGGGAGCTGTTTTTT.

The chain employs TRBV24-1 and TRBJ2-7; tentative D call: TRBD1 (7 bases). The CDR3 spans 16 residues. The germline gives CDR1 KGHDR, CDR2 SFDVKD. Trimming left V 1 base short and J 0 bases short, with 12 bases between. The CDR3 here is CATSDFGQGGSYEQYF. Here the CDR3 DNA reads TGTGCCACCAGTGATTTCGGCCAGGGGGGCTCCTACGAGCAGTACTTC.

The rearrangement uses TRBV7-9 and TRBJ1-3; TRBD1 is a possible D gene (6 bases). CDR3 length: 16 residues. Trimming took 3 bases from V and 1 from J, leaving 13 bases between them. Germline V gene sequence: CDR1 SEHNR, CDR2 FQNEAQ (reference sequence). The CDR3 DNA is TGTGCCAGCAGCTTTGGGTCAGGGGTTTCTGGAAACACCATATATTTT. Encoded protein: CASSFGSGVSGNTIYF. The full variable domain, in which reference TRBV7-9 and TRBJ1-3 provide the parts outside the CDR3, is DTGVSQNPRHKITKRGQNVTFRCDPISEHNRLYWYRQTLGQGPEFLTYFQNEAQLEKSRLLSDRFSAERPKGSFSTLEIQRTEQGDSAMYLCASSFGSGVSGNTIYFGEGSWLTVV.

V gene TRBV19 combines with J gene TRBJ1-6, with a weak D call TRBD1 (5 bases). CDR1 and CDR2 from the germline V gene are LNHDA and SQIVND (reference sequence). V was trimmed by 3 bases and J by 10 bases, leaving 10 bases between them. The CDR3 is 13 residues long. CDR3 residues: CASSIDSSSPLHF. The CDR3 DNA sequence: TGTGCCAGTAGTATTGACAGCTCCTCACCCCTCCACTTT.

The rearrangement uses TRBV19 and TRBJ2-7; 8 bases agree with TRBD1. The CDR3 is 14 amino acids. The V and J ends lost 3 bases and 3 bases, in that order; junction bases with no gene match: 4. CDR1 is LNHDA and CDR2 is SQIVND in the germline V gene (reference sequence). CDR3 nucleotide sequence: TGTGCCAGTAGTATCGCAGGGGGCTTCTACGAGCAGTACTTC. Protein: CASSIAGGFYEQYF.

This chain joins TRBV18 and TRBJ2-3; 8 bases map to TRBD1. The CDR3 runs to 14 residues. V lost 0 bases, J lost 8 bases, and 4 bases stayed unmatched. The V gene's germline CDR1 is KGHSH and CDR2 LQKENI. The CDR3 coding sequence is TGTGCCAGCTCACCACCTGGGACAGGCGGTACGCAGTATTTT. Residues: CASSPPGTGGTQYF.

In its sample, this clone ranks as medium-sized. The V gene is TRBV7-2, the J gene TRBJ2-1; no definite D call. V gave up 7 bases and J gave up 10 bases, with 14 bases separating them. Germline assignment: CDR1 SGHTA and CDR2 FQGNSA. The CDR3 consists of 12 residues. The CDR3 sequence: CASTTYLEEQFF. The CDR3 DNA reads as TGTGCCAGCACCACCTACTTGGAGGAGCAGTTCTTC.

This chain connects TRBV3-1 (or the pseudogene TRBV3-2) to TRBJ2-7; the D gene could be TRBD1 or TRBD2 (5 bases each). CDR3 length: 14 residues. The V and J ends lost 5 bases and 2 bases respectively, with 13 bases between them. In germline, CDR1 is LGHDT, CDR2 YNNKEL (reference sequence). In DNA form, the CDR3 reads TGTGCCAGCAGCTACCGGGACGGGACCTACGAGCAGTACTTC. Translation: CASSYRDGTYEQYF.

The rearrangement uses TRBV9 and TRBJ2-5; a possible D gene is TRBD2 (6 bases). Trimming stripped 3 bases from V and 1 base from J, with 10 bases between. Germline assignment: CDR1 SGDLS and CDR2 YYNGEE. The CDR3 is 14 residues long. The CDR3 nucleotides are TGTGCCAGCAGCGCCGGGAGAGGCCAAGAGACCCAGTACTTC. Translation gives CASSAGRGQETQYF.

CDR3 sequence (DNA): TGTGCCAGCAGCCCCTCGGTGCAGAGCACAGATACGCAGTATTTT. Protein: CASSPSVQSTDTQYF. The rearrangement links TRBV5-4 to TRBJ2-3; D not resolved. Germline V lookup: CDR1 SGHNT, CDR2 YYREEE (reference sequence). CDR3 size: 15 residues. The V gene lost 4 bases and the J gene lost 0 bases, with 12 bases spanning the gap.

The rearrangement joins TRBV6-5 to TRBJ2-3, with D perhaps TRBD2 (5 bases). Germline V gives CDR1 MNHEY, CDR2 SVGAGI. With 6 bases removed from V and 0 bases from J, the gap between germline ends came to 13 bases. CDR3 length equals 15 residues. The DNA of the CDR3 is TGTGCCAGCAGCTTTAGCGAGACTAGCACAGATACGCAGTATTTT. It codes for CASSFSETSTDTQYF.

V and J are TRBV7-9 and TRBJ2-5, with 11 positions matching TRBD1. The junction had 7 bases not matched to a gene; V was cut back by 5 bases and J by 5 bases. The CDR3 length is 15 residues. CDR1 SEHNR and CDR2 FQNEAQ come from the germline V gene (reference sequence). The CDR3 loop reads CASSTWTGGAETQYF. The CDR3 DNA reads as TGTGCCAGCAGCACCTGGACAGGGGGCGCTGAGACCCAGTACTTC.